The present T cell receptor (beta chain) was sequenced within a study of T cell responses to AZD1222 COVID-19 vaccine. As for the study in general: Combined were second doses at about 4 or about 12 weeks.

A note on this clone: Antigen unknown. This likely traces to a read error, being one base from a far larger clone.

Deletions cut 6 bases from V and 0 bases from J, with 5 bases between. Per germline, CDR1 SNHLY and CDR2 FYNNEI. This CDR3 is 13 amino acids long. Here immunoSEQ multiplex PCR was the method, and the copy in TCRdb shows in-frame clones only, minus some. The sample lists tens of thousands of clones; 88% were seen once. Study findings and constraints: It should be noted that donors were predominantly white British and more often female, and clonal diversity was possibly underestimated. Reportedly, nearly half of unique spike TCRs recognized epitopes outside B.1.351/B.1.1.7 mutations.

The sequence came from an adult in good health. Sequencing was performed on peripheral blood, taken on day 0 of AZD1222 vaccination. The rearrangement links TRBV2 to TRBJ2-2; unclear D gene. The CDR3: CASSFANTGELFF. The CDR3, as DNA: TGTGCCAGCAGCTTCGCGAACACCGGGGAGCTGTTTTTT.